The 6 T cell receptor beta chains listed next were all sequenced from one sample in a study of monozygotic twins with inflammatory bowel disease. TCRdb processed the 5' RACE reads again and assigns one entry to each CDR3 protein, with no DNA. Recorded here are 200,000 to 250,000 distinct CDR3 sequences; the top ten clones represent less than 2%. Sequencing was carried out using blood. Receptors originate from a human donor with ulcerative colitis or Crohn's disease, or a healthy co-twin of an affected twin (not recorded which).

The chain has TRBV10-3 and TRBJ2-7; no DNA is available, so the TRBD1 call from TCRdb remains unchecked. Germline CDR1 ENHRY, CDR2 SYGVKD. The CDR3 has 14 amino acids. CDR3 sequence reads: CAISPGQSSYEQYF.

The chain couples TRBV7-8 to TRBJ2-3; lacking DNA, the TRBD2 call made by TCRdb goes unchecked. Germline loops: CDR1 SGHVS, CDR2 FQNEAQ. This CDR3 has 19 amino acids. The CDR3 here is CASSRWGDLGSIVTDTQYF.

V usage is TRBV7-2 and J usage is TRBJ2-5; absent DNA, TCRdb's TRBD2 call cannot be checked. Per the germline V gene, CDR1 is SGHTA and CDR2 is FQGNSA. This CDR3 spans 14 amino acids. The CDR3 spells CASSIGLAGGPSYF.

V is TRBV16 and J is TRBJ1-6. This CDR3 contains 15 residues. Germline V gene data show CDR1 as KGHSY and CDR2 as FQNENV. CDR3 protein: CASTASGGISSPLHF.

CDR3 loop: CASATGRGGRNEQFF. J is TRBJ2-1 and V is TRBV12-3 or TRBV12-4; the D call of TRBD2 rests on TCRdb alone, since no DNA is present to check it. This CDR3 contains 15 residues.

This sequence joins TRBV15 and TRBJ1-4; absent DNA, TCRdb's TRBD1 call cannot be checked. There are 15 residues in the CDR3. CDR1 LNHNV and CDR2 YYDKDF come from the germline V gene (reference sequence). The CDR3 is CATIRQKGANEKLFF. The whole variable domain, filled in from reference TRBV15 and TRBJ1-4, reads DAMVIQNPRYQVTQFGKPVTLSCSQTLNHNVMYWYQQKSSQAPKLLFHYYDKDFNNEADTPDNFQSRRPNTSFCFLDIRSPGLGDTAMYLCATIRQKGANEKLFFGSGTQLSVL.